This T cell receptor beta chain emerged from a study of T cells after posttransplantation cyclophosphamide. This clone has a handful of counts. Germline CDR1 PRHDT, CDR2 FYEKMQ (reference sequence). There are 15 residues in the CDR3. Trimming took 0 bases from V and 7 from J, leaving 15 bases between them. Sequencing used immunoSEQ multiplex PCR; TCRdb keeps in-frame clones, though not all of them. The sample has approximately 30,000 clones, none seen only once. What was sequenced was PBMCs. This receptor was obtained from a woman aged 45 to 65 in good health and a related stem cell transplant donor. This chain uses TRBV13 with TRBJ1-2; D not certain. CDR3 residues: CASSLGYPWPPGYTF. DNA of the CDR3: TGTGCCAGCAGCTTAGGGTATCCCTGGCCTCCTGGCTACACCTTC.